This T cell receptor (beta chain) comes out of a study of T cell responses to AZD1222 COVID-19 vaccine. Study conclusions and caveats: Spike regions recognized by vaccine-associated CD4 TCRs spanned the protein, led by 160-218 and 743-854.

The protocol was immunoSEQ multiplex PCR, while the TCRdb copy is restricted to in-frame clones and leaves out a portion. The sample records roughly 140,000 clones, more than 70% being singletons. On this clone itself: The antigen remains undetermined.

CDR1 and CDR2 from the germline V gene are MNHEY and SVGAGI. With V trimmed by 6 bases and J by 2 bases, 9 bases remained unmatched. The CDR3 has 15 amino acids. This rearrangement joins TRBV6-5 to TRBJ2-7; TRBD1 aligns across 8 bases. Sequenced material: peripheral blood, taken on day 0 of AZD1222 vaccination. This clonotype was obtained from an adult in good health. CDR3 amino acids: CASSKGDRHAYEQYF. The CDR3 nucleotides are TGTGCCAGCAGCAAGGGGGACAGGCACGCCTACGAGCAGTACTTC.